The T cell receptor (beta chain) under discussion was sequenced for a study of control samples from healthy donors and cancer patients. Trimming left V 1 base short and J 0 bases short, with 10 bases between. Germline-derived CDR1 and CDR2 are SGHVS and FNYEAQ. This CDR3 is built from 17 residues. TCRdb's table, derived via immunoSEQ multiplex PCR, lists solely in-frame clones and lacks some. The sample lists about 130,000 clones, approximately 90% occurring once. This sequence joins TRBV7-6 and TRBJ1-6; a possible D gene is TRBD1 (5 bases). Sequencing was carried out using blood. This TCR derives from a man younger than 30 in good health. The CDR3: CASSLGGEISYNSPLHF. DNA for the CDR3: TGTGCCAGCAGCTTAGGGGGGGAGATCTCCTATAATTCACCCCTCCACTTT.